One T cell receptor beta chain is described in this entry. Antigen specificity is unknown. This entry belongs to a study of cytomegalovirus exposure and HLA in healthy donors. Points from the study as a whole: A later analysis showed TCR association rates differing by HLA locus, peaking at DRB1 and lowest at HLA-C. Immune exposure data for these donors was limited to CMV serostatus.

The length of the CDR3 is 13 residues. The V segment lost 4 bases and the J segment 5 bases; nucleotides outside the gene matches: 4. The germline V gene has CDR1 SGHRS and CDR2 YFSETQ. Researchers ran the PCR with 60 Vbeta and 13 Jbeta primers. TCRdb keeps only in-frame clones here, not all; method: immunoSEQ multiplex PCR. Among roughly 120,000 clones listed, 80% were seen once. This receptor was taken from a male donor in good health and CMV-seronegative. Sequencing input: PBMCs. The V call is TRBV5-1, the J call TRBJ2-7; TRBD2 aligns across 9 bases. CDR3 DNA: TGCGCCAGCAGCCGGACTAGCGAGGACGAGCAGTACTTC. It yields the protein CASSRTSEDEQYF.